This TCR beta chain was found in a study of blood T cells in healthy people across ages. This CDR3 is built from 14 residues. V was clipped by 3 bases and J by 7 bases, with 14 bases between them. Per germline, CDR1 KGHDR and CDR2 SFDVKD. Primed by a sample-barcoded 5' primer and a J-beta primer mix, a second PCR proceeded for 7 to 11 cycles. TCRdb processed the 5' RACE reads anew with MiXCR; each CDR3 protein has one entry. The data show approximately 800,000 distinct CDR3 sequences, around 68% seen once. This chain uses TRBV24-1 with TRBJ1-2; D is unclear. The sequencing sample was made of blood. This TCR was sampled from a man aged 25-45 years in good health. The CDR3 is CATSDPRARSGYTF. CDR3 nucleotide sequence: TGTGCCACCAGTGATCCCCGGGCCAGGAGTGGCTACACCTTC.